The rows below give T cell receptor beta chains drawn from one sample of a study of OX40 agonist ivuxolimab in advanced cancers. TCRdb's table, derived via immunoSEQ multiplex PCR, lists solely in-frame clones and lacks some. The table includes under 80,000 clones, around 86% detected once. Sequencing used CD4+ or CD8+ T cells sorted from blood, obtained in a trial of the OX40 agonist ivuxolimab. Receptor source: an adult with an advanced solid tumor such as melanoma, head and neck, liver or kidney cancer. CDR3s include the opening cysteine and the closing phenylalanine or tryptophan. D genes are given only for firm matches. A clone size is listed for some rows: how often the clone was seen (once, few, many), or a class if it is expanded.

>TRBV10-3|.|TRBJ2-3|TRBD1
TGTGCCATCATATCGATAAATAGGACAGGGGGCACAGATACGCAGTATTTT
CAIISINRTGGTDTQYF
>TRBV5-1|.|TRBJ2-3|TRBD2
TGCGCCAGCAGCTCTGGACTAGCGGGAGCAGATACGCAGTATTTT
CASSSGLAGADTQYF
>TRBV7-3|.|TRBJ2-1|TRBD1
TGTGCCAGCAGCTTCGACAGGGCAAATGAGCAGTTCTTC
CASSFDRANEQFF
>TRBV11-2|.|TRBJ2-5|TRBD2
TGTGCCAGCAGACCCGGGGGGTCCCAAGAGACCCAGTACTTC
CASRPGGSQETQYF
>TRBV7-9|.|TRBJ2-7|TRBD2
TGTGCCAGCAGCTTAGGCGGTAGCGGGAGGGCCTACGAGCAGTACTTC
CASSLGGSGRAYEQYF
>TRBV11-3|once|TRBJ2-6|.
TGTGCCAGCAGCTTAGATTCGGGGAGTGGGGCCAACGTCCTGACTTTC
CASSLDSGSGANVLTF
>TRBV10-3|.|TRBJ2-7|TRBD1
TGTGCCATCCGGGACAGCTCCTACGAGCAGTACTTC
CAIRDSSYEQYF
>TRBV4-2|.|TRBJ2-2|TRBD1
TGTGCCAGCAGCCTCGAAGGAGGGACAGGGGGCACCGGGGAGCTGTTTTTT
CASSLEGGTGGTGELFF
>TRBV30|.|TRBJ2-1|TRBD2
TGTGCCTGGAGCAAGAAGGGACTAGCGGACAATGAGCAGTTCTTC
CAWSKKGLADNEQFF
>TRBV28|once|TRBJ2-2|TRBD2
TGTGCCAGCAGTCTGTCCCTTCTAGCGGGACTCGGGCCCGGGGAGCTGTTTTTT
CASSLSLLAGLGPGELFF
>TRBV6-5|.|TRBJ2-7|.
TGTGCCAGCAGTTACTTGGGCCCTCGCGCCTACGAGCAGTACTTC
CASSYLGPRAYEQYF
>TRBV11-3|.|TRBJ2-1|.
TGTGCCAGCAGCTTAGGTCCCCAAGTCAACAATGAGCAGTTCTTC
CASSLGPQVNNEQFF
>TRBV28|.|TRBJ1-2|.
TGTGCCAGCAGTCCCAGGGGCCAGGGCTCAAACTATGGCTACACCTTC
CASSPRGQGSNYGYTF
>TRBV11-2|.|TRBJ2-7|TRBD1
TGTGCCAGCAGCGCGACCGGGACAGGGGTCTACGAGCAGTACTTC
CASSATGTGVYEQYF
>TRBV5-1|once|TRBJ1-1|TRBD1
TGCGCCAGCAGCCTGACAGGGGGCCACACTGAAGCTTTCTTT
CASSLTGGHTEAFF
>TRBV7-9|.|TRBJ1-3|TRBD1
TGTGCCAGCAGCTTCCCGGGACAGGGAGGCGGAAACACCATATATTTT
CASSFPGQGGGNTIYF
>TRBV30|.|TRBJ1-1|TRBD1
TGTGCCTTGACAGGGGGTATGAACACTGAAGCTTTCTTT
CALTGGMNTEAFF
>TRBV15|.|TRBJ2-1|TRBD2
TGTGCCACCACAAGCGGGAGGGCCAATGAGCAGTTCTTC
CATTSGRANEQFF
>TRBV5-4|.|TRBJ1-2|.
TGTGCCAGCAGCTTGGCGGGACTTCACAAATATGGCTACACCTTC
CASSLAGLHKYGYTF
>TRBV6-5|.|TRBJ2-7|.
TGTGCCAGCAGACAGTCGAGCTCCTACGAGCAGTACTTC
CASRQSSSYEQYF
>TRBV19|.|TRBJ1-2|TRBD1
TGTGCCAGTAGGGTGTCCCGGGACAGTCCACCCTTCTTC
CASRVSRDSPPFF
>TRBV5-1|.|TRBJ2-2|.
TGCGCCAGCAGCTTTACAGGCGGGGAGCTGTTTTTT
CASSFTGGELFF
>TRBV9|many|TRBJ2-3|.
TGTGCCAGCAGCGTAGGGTCAGAGATCCGCACAGATACGCAGTATTTT
CASSVGSEIRTDTQYF
>TRBV11-3|.|TRBJ2-1|.
TGTGCCAGCAGCTTGAACGACGGCGCCGAGCAGTTCTTC
CASSLNDGAEQFF
>TRBV4-3|.|TRBJ2-1|.
TGCGCCAGCAGCCAAGAAACGGGTTTCGCCTACAATGAGCAGTTCTTC
CASSQETGFAYNEQFF
>TRBV19|.|TRBJ1-5|.
TGTGCCAGCCAACTTCGGGGGACGATGGACAGCTGGGGATATAGCAATCAGCCCCAGCATTTT
CASQLRGTMDSWGYSNQPQHF
>TRBV6-5|.|TRBJ1-2|.
TGTGCCACCCTGGACAGCTATGGCTACACCTTC
CATLDSYGYTF